One sample yielded the 16 T cell receptor beta chains listed below, sequenced in a study of Ad26.COV2.S vaccination and SARS-CoV-2 variants. As to treatment: some 19 received Ad26.COV2.S at low or high dose, single or two shots; 5 received placebo; per-sample allocation not given. Samples were taken on day 63 after the first vaccine or placebo injection. Only in-frame clones appear in the TCRdb table, and some are missing; sequencing was by immunoSEQ multiplex PCR. The data contain roughly 380,000 clones, 88% of them singletons. The specimen comprised peripheral blood, sampled in a trial of Ad26.COV2.S vaccine versus placebo. The receptors here all came from a person between 18 and 60 years old who received the Ad26.COV2.S COVID-19 vaccine or a placebo.

The gene calls are TRBV5-8 and TRBJ2-2; D uncertain. The CDR3 length is 17 residues. V gave up 0 bases and J gave up 6 bases, with 18 bases separating them. Germline-derived CDR1 and CDR2 are SGHTS and YDEGEE. The CDR3 region has the DNA TGTGCCAGCAGCTTGGTCGCGGCAATATTAGACGCCGGGGAGCTGTTTTTT. Protein: CASSLVAAILDAGELFF.

This clone was detected only a few times. The chain carries TRBV7-9 and TRBJ2-1; 7 bases are a match to TRBD2. V lost 5 bases and J lost 4; bases outside the gene matches: 2. Germline V gives CDR1 SEHNR, CDR2 FQNEAQ (reference sequence). There are 13 residues in the CDR3. CDR3 sequence reads: CASSDGRYNEQFF. DNA for the CDR3: TGTGCCAGCAGCGACGGGAGGTACAATGAGCAGTTCTTC.

The rearrangement joins TRBV2 to TRBJ1-1; D might be TRBD1 (5 bases). V lost 6 bases to trimming and J lost 2 bases, with 13 bases between them. CDR3 size: 14 residues. The germline V gene has CDR1 SNHLY and CDR2 FYNNEI. CDR3 coding DNA: TGTGCCAGCAGAACCGACGGGGCTAACACTGAAGCTTTCTTT. Its translation is CASRTDGANTEAFF. The whole variable domain, remainder taken from reference TRBV2 and TRBJ1-1, is EPEVTQTPSHQVTQMGQEVILRCVPISNHLYFYWYRQILGQKVEFLVSFYNNEISEKSEIFDDQFSVERPDGSNFTLKIRSTKLEDSAMYFCASRTDGANTEAFFGQGTRLTVV.

This clone showed up just once. V gene TRBV19 combines with J gene TRBJ2-6, with 10 bases that match TRBD1. The CDR3 contains 15 residues. With V trimmed by 6 bases and J by 2 bases, 1 base remained unmatched. Germline CDR1 LNHDA, CDR2 SQIVND (reference sequence). The CDR3 region has the DNA TGTGCCAGTAGGGACAGGGGGACTGGGGCCAACGTCCTGACTTTC. It yields the protein CASRDRGTGANVLTF.

V usage is TRBV28 and J usage is TRBJ1-1, with 9 bases aligning to TRBD1. The V segment lost 3 bases and the J segment 10 bases; nucleotides outside the gene matches: 6. The CDR3 is 13 amino acids. The V gene's germline CDR1 is MDHEN and CDR2 SYDVKM. CDR3 loop: CASSLHRGLGAFF. The CDR3, as DNA: TGTGCCAGCAGTTTGCACAGGGGGCTTGGAGCTTTCTTT.

This chain uses TRBV29-1 with TRBJ2-5; 8 bases are a match to TRBD1. With 6 bases clipped from V and 1 base from J, the junction kept 10 bases outside the gene matches. CDR3 length: 15 residues. Germline lookup yields CDR1 SQVTM and CDR2 ANQGSEA. The DNA of the CDR3 is TGCAGCGTAAACCCCAGGGACAGGATCCAAGAGACCCAGTACTTC. Translation: CSVNPRDRIQETQYF.

The chain recombines TRBV28 with TRBJ2-7; D unclear. The germline V gene encodes CDR1 MDHEN and CDR2 SYDVKM. V lost 2 bases to trimming and J lost 1 base, with 12 bases between them. CDR3 length equals 15 residues. As DNA, the CDR3 is TGTGCCAGCAGTTTAGGGTCTCAGTCTTCCTACGAGCAGTACTTC. Translation: CASSLGSQSSYEQYF.

In its sample, this clone was seen once. The chain links TRBV5-1 to TRBJ2-2, with a tentative D call TRBD1 (6 bases). V gave up 0 bases and J gave up 4 bases, with 7 bases separating them. CDR1 and CDR2 (germline): SGHRS, YFSETQ. The CDR3 consists of 14 residues. The CDR3 sequence: CASSLGGGTGELFF. Written as DNA, the CDR3 is TGCGCCAGCAGCTTGGGAGGGGGCACCGGGGAGCTGTTTTTT.

The genes are TRBV6-2 or TRBV6-3 and TRBJ2-2; D unresolved. Germline V gene data show CDR1 as MNHEY and CDR2 as SVGEGT. V shed 6 bases and J shed 6 bases, with 8 bases lying between them. The CDR3 runs to 12 residues. In DNA form, the CDR3 reads TGTGCCAGCAGCTCGGGCGCCGGGGAGCTGTTTTTT. This codes for CASSSGAGELFF.

V is TRBV19 and J is TRBJ1-1; TRBD1 matches at 7 bases. The germline CDR1 and CDR2 sequences are LNHDA and SQIVND (reference sequence). The CDR3 loop spans 15 amino acids. The V segment lost 5 bases and the J segment 7 bases; nucleotides outside the gene matches: 13. The CDR3 region has the DNA TGTGCCAGTAGTTGGGGTTCTAGGGGGCGCGTTGAAGCTTTCTTT. Its protein product is CASSWGSRGRVEAFF.

The chain recombines TRBV5-1 with TRBJ1-1, with 7 positions matching TRBD1. From germline, CDR1 is SGHRS and CDR2 YFSETQ. Losses at the gene ends were 0 bases for V and 2 bases for J; bases not matched to a gene: 10. This CDR3 is 17 amino acids long. This CDR3 is CASSLGLLRDSNTEAFF. The CDR3 coding sequence is TGCGCCAGCAGCTTGGGTCTCCTCCGGGACAGCAACACTGAAGCTTTCTTT.

In its sample, this clone was seen once. V usage is TRBV5-1 and J usage is TRBJ2-1, with D possibly matching TRBD2 (7 bases). CDR3 length equals 14 residues. Per the germline V gene, CDR1 is SGHRS and CDR2 is YFSETQ. V was trimmed by 5 bases and J by 2 bases, leaving 11 bases between them. Here the CDR3 reads CASSGGGAYNEQFF. The CDR3, as DNA: TGCGCCAGCAGTGGCGGGGGCGCCTACAATGAGCAGTTCTTC.

This clone appeared once. This rearrangement joins TRBV5-1 to TRBJ2-2; D unclear. The V end was cut by 3 bases, the J end by 8 bases, with 8 bases between. CDR1 is SGHRS, CDR2 YFSETQ, per germline. This CDR3 contains 12 residues. The CDR3 DNA is TGCGCCAGCAGCTCTGCAGAGGGGGAGCTGTTTTTT. Its protein is CASSSAEGELFF.

This clone occurred once. The V gene is TRBV9, the J gene TRBJ2-2; D is unresolved. V lost 3 bases, J lost 0 bases, and 12 bases lay in between. Per the germline V gene, CDR1 is SGDLS and CDR2 is YYNGEE. This CDR3 has 16 residues. CDR3 loop: CASSGYRTPNTGELFF. The CDR3 DNA reads as TGTGCCAGCAGCGGTTACAGAACGCCGAACACCGGGGAGCTGTTTTTT.

J is TRBJ2-7 and V is TRBV7-2; 14 nucleotides match TRBD2. Germline CDR1 reads SGHTA; CDR2 reads FQGNSA. The CDR3 has 15 amino acids. V shed 3 bases, J shed 5 bases, and the junction held 3 bases outside the gene matches. CDR3 DNA sequence: TGTGCCAGCAGCTTTTTGACTAGCGGGGGGGACGAGCAGTACTTC. Amino acids: CASSFLTSGGDEQYF.

V usage is TRBV4-1 and J usage is TRBJ1-4, with D possibly being TRBD1 (6 bases). Germline values: CDR1 MGHRA, CDR2 YSYEKL. This CDR3 has 12 amino acids. V dropped 8 bases and J dropped 6 bases, with 10 bases sitting between them. This chain's CDR3 is CASRGTYEKLFF. The CDR3 coding sequence is TGCGCCAGCCGAGGGACATATGAAAAACTGTTTTTT.